Below are 3 T cell receptor beta chains sequenced from a single sample in a study of blood T cell repertoires in COVID-19 (dated by TCRdb to the early 2020s). Library construction relied on the immunoSEQ multiplex PCR assay. In TCRdb, the immuneACCESS table is reduced to in-frame sequences with V and J assigned. These tables do not hold every clone; where another copy was compared, an unresolved V gene accounts for under half, and the others remain unexplained. The sample has under 450,000 clones on record, about 91% of them singletons. The ten largest clones take up approximately 12% of the sample. The sequenced sample was peripheral blood. The receptors stem from a woman in her forties or fifties with COVID-19, enrolled during active disease.

The rearrangement uses TRBV28 and TRBJ2-2; D is undetermined. The CDR3 runs 10 residues. Trimming removed 4 bases from V and 14 bases from J, with 8 bases in between. The germline V gene has CDR1 MDHEN and CDR2 SYDVKM. The CDR3 loop reads CASSSRSLFF. The CDR3 nucleotides read TGTGCCAGCAGTTCTCGAAGCCTGTTTTTT.

The chain uses TRBV30 and TRBJ2-1; 14 bases match TRBD2. Trimming removed 5 bases from V and 8 bases from J; junction bases left unmatched: 5. This CDR3 spans 14 amino acids. Germline CDR1 reads GTSNPN; CDR2 reads SVGIG (reference sequence). The CDR3 DNA reads TGTGCCTGGCGTCCGGGACTAGCGGGGGATGAGCAGTTCTTC. This translates into CAWRPGLAGDEQFF. Based on the CDR3 plus reference TRBV30 and TRBJ2-1, the full variable domain is SQTIHQWPATLVQPVGSPLSLECTVEGTSNPNLYWYRQAAGRGLQLLFYSVGIGQISSEVPQNLSASRPQDRQFILSSKKLLLSDSGFYLCAWRPGLAGDEQFFGPGTRLTVL.

This chain joins TRBV7-2 and TRBJ2-2; 8 bases are shared with TRBD1. Trimming cost V 5 bases and J 5 bases; bases outside gene matches: 10. There are 16 residues in the CDR3. CDR1 and CDR2 (germline): SGHTA, FQGNSA. CDR3 DNA sequence: TGTGCCAGCAGCCGGGGGCAGGGGGCGACAACCGGGGAGCTGTTTTTT. This translates into CASSRGQGATTGELFF.